Following are 7 T cell receptor beta chains from one sample sequenced in a study of monozygotic twins with inflammatory bowel disease. Following a re-call of the 5' RACE reads, TCRdb has one entry per CDR3 protein and lacks DNA. The sample totals over 150,000 distinct CDR3 sequences. The sequenced material came from blood. The origin of the receptors is a human donor with ulcerative colitis or Crohn's disease, or a healthy co-twin of an affected twin (not recorded which).

The chain uses TRBV6-2 or TRBV6-3 and TRBJ1-2. Germline V gives CDR1 MNHEY, CDR2 SVGEGT. This CDR3 has 14 residues. CDR3 sequence reads: CASSYSVRTYGYTF.

The rearrangement links TRBV4-1 to TRBJ2-1; with no DNA, the TCRdb D assignment of TRBD2 cannot be verified. Germline loops: CDR1 MGHRA, CDR2 YSYEKL. The CDR3 extends over 16 amino acids. CDR3 region: CASSQGTRLTYNEQFF.

The chain is built from TRBV15 and TRBJ2-2; the D call of TRBD2 rests on TCRdb alone, since no DNA is present to check it. The CDR3 has 15 amino acids. CDR1 LNHNV and CDR2 YYDKDF come from the germline V gene (reference sequence). The CDR3 protein is CARSTPLGVVGELFF.

V and J are TRBV7-9 and TRBJ2-7; TCRdb's D call of TRBD2 is untestable without DNA. Germline V lookup: CDR1 SEHNR, CDR2 FQNEAQ (reference sequence). CDR3 size: 14 residues. This CDR3 is CASSQGLATFEQYF.

The chain is built from TRBV30 and TRBJ2-1; lacking DNA, the TRBD1 call made by TCRdb goes unchecked. Germline loops: CDR1 GTSNPN, CDR2 SVGIG (reference sequence). This CDR3 spans 13 amino acids. CDR3 residues: CAWSPLAYNEQFF.

CDR3 region: CASSPEVSDYNEQFF. V is TRBV18 and J is TRBJ2-1; the TCRdb call, TRBD1, lacks DNA for checking. The CDR3 runs to 15 residues. The germline V gene has CDR1 KGHSH and CDR2 LQKENI.

The chain employs TRBV7-9 and TRBJ2-7; TCRdb gives TRBD1 as the D gene, but with no DNA this cannot be confirmed. This CDR3 has 12 residues. Germline V gene lookup returns CDR1 SEHNR and CDR2 FQNEAQ (reference sequence). CDR3 loop: CASSWTGSEQYF.